The clone carrying this T cell receptor (beta chain) appeared a few times. The antigen remains unidentified. The data belong to a study of T cells after yellow fever vaccination. A universal primer site and UMIs were added as TCR cDNA was made by 5'RACE template switching. TCRdb reanalysed the 5' RACE reads using MiXCR and keeps one entry per CDR3 protein. Of hundreds of thousands of distinct CDR3 sequences in the sample, less than 9.5% were seen once. J gave up 7 bases and V 5 bases, and 8 bases lay outside the gene matches. The V gene's germline CDR1 is LGHNT and CDR2 FRNRAP. This CDR3 comprises 14 residues. Study observations and caveats: A secondary response was less intense yet reached its peak sooner, at day 5 versus 15. Clonotypes shared by both compartments, CD4 and CD8, made up a small share. Post-booster samples contained most primary-vaccination clones (about 95% CD4, 88% CD8).

The chain joins TRBV12-5 to TRBJ2-7, with TRBD1 identical over 10 bases. The source was PBMCs, collected roughly 47 days after the first yellow fever vaccination. This clonotype was obtained from a man between 18 and 35 years old who received the YFV17D yellow fever vaccine. DNA of the CDR3: TGTGCTAGTGGTCCCGGGACAGGGGTCATAGAGCAGTACTTC. This encodes CASGPGTGVIEQYF.